Shown below are 26 T cell receptor beta chains from a single sample sequenced in a study of vaccination and CD4 T cells after COVID-19. The antigens these receptors bind are not known. Once obtained from cultured CD4+ T cells, the DNA was sequenced using the Oncomine TCR Beta short-read assay. TCRdb itself ran the PCR reads through MiXCR, one entry per CDR3 protein. The sample has approximately 4,600 distinct CDR3 sequences; roughly 19% are singletons. As for treatment: roughly 11-day PBMC culture with coronavirus spike peptide pools or control peptides (ViraFEST assay). Sequencing was done on a sample of CD4+ T cells from blood, cultured in vitro. These receptors originate from a human donor who had recovered from COVID-19.

In this sample, this clonotype is medium-sized (0.01 to 0.1%). CDR3 in amino acids: CASRGFTEAFF. In DNA form, the CDR3 reads TGTGCCAGCCGAGGATTCACTGAAGCTTTCTTT. The rearrangement joins TRBV25-1 to TRBJ1-1; D is uncertain. Trimming took off 8 bases at V and 4 bases at J, with 8 bases between the two ends. CDR1 and CDR2 (germline): MGHDK, SYGVNS. The CDR3 contains 11 residues.

The V call is TRBV7-2, the J call TRBJ1-4, with D perhaps matching TRBD1 (5 bases). Trimming cost V 0 bases and J 4 bases, with 12 bases left between them. Germline V gene lookup returns CDR1 SGHTA and CDR2 FQGNSA. The CDR3 covers 16 residues. DNA of the CDR3: TGTGCCAGCAGCTTAGCGGGACTGGGCTATAATGAAAAACTGTTTTTT. Amino acids: CASSLAGLGYNEKLFF. Together with reference TRBV7-2 and TRBJ1-4, the CDR3 gives the full variable domain: GAGVSQSPSNKVTEKGKDVELRCDPISGHTALYWYRQSLGQGLEFLIYFQGNSAPDKSGLPSDRFSAERTGGSVSTLTIQRTQQEDSAVYLCASSLAGLGYNEKLFFGSGTQLSVL.

This clonotype was recorded only once. A junction end diverges from the germline sequence, so it may reflect a read error. The genes are TRBV6-1 and TRBJ2-1; 8 positions match TRBD2. Germline V gives CDR1 MNHNS, CDR2 SASEGT. This CDR3 comprises 14 residues. CDR3 nucleotide sequence: TGTGCCAGCACTCCCCGGGGGGGAAGCGATGAGCGGTTCTTC. It is translated as CASTPRGGSDERFF.

The chain links TRBV6-2 or TRBV6-3 to TRBJ2-1, with 13 bases aligning to TRBD2. From germline, CDR1 is MNHEY and CDR2 SVGEGT. The CDR3 has 17 residues. The ends lost 5 bases at V and 2 bases at J; junction bases unmatched: 6. The CDR3 bases are TGTGCCAGCAGTCCACGACTAGCGGGGGGACCCTACAATGAGCAGTTCTTC. This gives the protein CASSPRLAGGPYNEQFF.

This clonotype was seen only a few times. The rearrangement joins TRBV12-3 or TRBV12-4 to TRBJ2-5; D is ambiguous. V lost 3 bases, J lost 0 bases, and 5 bases lay in between. This CDR3 spans 13 amino acids. CDR3 region: CASSLGYQETQYF. Written as DNA, the CDR3 is TGTGCCAGCAGTTTGGGGTACCAAGAGACCCAGTACTTC.

The sample holds a few counts of this clonotype. J is TRBJ1-1 and V is TRBV6-2 or TRBV6-3; D is unresolved. The germline gives CDR1 MNHEY, CDR2 SVGEGT. The CDR3 covers 14 residues. The V end lost 8 bases, the J end lost 2 bases, and 15 bases lay between the germline ends. The DNA for the CDR3 is TGTGCCAGCGCCCATGGGAATCAAAACACTGAAGCTTTCTTT. Residues: CASAHGNQNTEAFF.

The chain has TRBV5-1 and TRBJ2-3, with 11 bases identical to TRBD2. Germline assignment: CDR1 SGHRS and CDR2 YFSETQ. J was trimmed by 5 bases and V by 4 bases; bases with no gene match: 9. This CDR3 is 16 amino acids long. The DNA of the CDR3 is TGCGCCAGCAGCGCGTTGACTAGCGGGGAGGTAGATACGCAGTATTTT. Protein product: CASSALTSGEVDTQYF.

This clonotype qualifies as medium-sized. The chain couples TRBV20-1 to TRBJ1-1, with TRBD1 as a possible D gene (6 bases). Trimming took off 2 bases at V and 4 bases at J, with 14 bases between the two ends. The V gene's germline CDR1 is DFQATT and CDR2 SNEGSKA (reference sequence). CDR3 length equals 14 residues. In DNA, the CDR3 is TGCAGTGCTAGACGACAGGCAGGGAGCACTGAAGCTTTCTTT. Translation: CSARRQAGSTEAFF.

The chain employs TRBV2 and TRBJ2-7; unclear D gene. This CDR3 has 15 residues. The germline V gene encodes CDR1 SNHLY and CDR2 FYNNEI. The V and J ends lost 4 bases and 2 bases respectively, with 15 bases between them. For the CDR3, the DNA is TGTGCCAGCAGTGCTGAGAGTTTGTTCCCCTACGAGCAGTACTTC. As protein: CASSAESLFPYEQYF. The whole variable domain, filled in from reference TRBV2 and TRBJ2-7, reads EPEVTQTPSHQVTQMGQEVILRCVPISNHLYFYWYRQILGQKVEFLVSFYNNEISEKSEIFDDQFSVERPDGSNFTLKIRSTKLEDSAMYFCASSAESLFPYEQYFGPGTRLTVT.

The V gene is TRBV9, the J gene TRBJ2-7; TRBD2 aligns across 11 bases. The CDR3 has 15 amino acids. The V gene's germline CDR1 is SGDLS and CDR2 YYNGEE. The junction had 3 bases not matched to a gene; V was cut back by 2 bases and J by 2 bases. CDR3 sequence (DNA): TGTGCCAGCAGCGTGTTAGCGGGGGGGGCCTACGAGCAGTACTTC. Amino acids: CASSVLAGGAYEQYF. Full variable domain (outside the CDR3, taken from reference TRBV9 and TRBJ2-7): DSGVTQTPKHLITATGQRVTLRCSPRSGDLSVYWYQQSLDQGLQFLIQYYNGEERAKGNILERFSAQQFPDLHSELNLSSLELGDSALYFCASSVLAGGAYEQYFGPGTRLTVT.

The V gene is TRBV6-1, the J gene TRBJ2-1; 10 bases are shared with TRBD2. Germline V gene sequence: CDR1 MNHNS, CDR2 SASEGT. The V gene end was trimmed by 6 bases and the J gene end by 3 bases; junction bases not matched to a gene: 8. The CDR3 spans 16 residues. CDR3 in DNA: TGTGCCAGCAGCTCCTCTAGCGGGGGACTCTACAATGAGCAGTTCTTC. Its translation is CASSSSSGGLYNEQFF.

The chain carries TRBV7-3 and TRBJ1-5; D gene uncertain. Trimming removed 4 bases at V and 1 base at J, with 20 bases between. The CDR3 runs 18 residues. Germline loops: CDR1 SGHTA, CDR2 FQGTGA. The CDR3 nucleotides read TGTGCCAGCAGCTCAACGGAGAAGACTGGGTTGAGCAATCAGCCCCAGCATTTT. This sequence encodes CASSSTEKTGLSNQPQHF.

By frequency in the sample, this clonotype is medium-sized (0.01 to 0.1%). This rearrangement joins TRBV2 to TRBJ2-3, with TRBD1 matching 7 bases. Germline assignment: CDR1 SNHLY and CDR2 FYNNEI. The junction had 16 bases not matched to a gene; V was cut back by 7 bases and J by 9 bases. The CDR3 runs 15 residues. The CDR3 coding sequence is TGTGCCAGCACCTCGGACGGTGTGGTACAGGGGACGCAGTATTTT. This encodes CASTSDGVVQGTQYF.

This clonotype occurred a few times. The chain uses TRBV20-1 and TRBJ2-7; possible D gene TRBD2, 6 bases. Germline-derived CDR1 and CDR2 are DFQATT and SNEGSKA (reference sequence). The CDR3 is made up of 16 amino acids. With 2 bases removed from V and 6 bases from J, the gap between germline ends came to 23 bases. Here the CDR3 reads CSARNLDGSGRAEQYF. The CDR3 DNA is TGCAGTGCTAGAAACCTTGATGGTAGCGGACGTGCCGAGCAGTACTTC.

By share of the sample, this clonotype is medium-sized. The DNA for the CDR3 is TGTGCCAGCAGTGAAGGGGCCCGCTATGGCTACACCTTC. It is translated as CASSEGARYGYTF. This sequence joins TRBV6-1 and TRBJ1-2; D is unresolved. Deletions cut 1 base from V and 4 bases from J, with 7 bases between. Germline values: CDR1 MNHNS, CDR2 SASEGT. The CDR3 is made up of 13 amino acids.

CDR3 DNA: TGTGCCAGCAGCAGGAGCGGCCCCTACGAGCAGTACTTC. Its protein product is CASSRSGPYEQYF. The rearrangement joins TRBV7-9 to TRBJ2-7, with D perhaps matching TRBD2 (5 bases). There are 13 residues in the CDR3. Trimming shortened V by 5 bases and J by 2 bases, and 10 bases separated the two germline ends. Germline V gene data show CDR1 as SEHNR and CDR2 as FQNEAQ (reference sequence).

This chain uses TRBV7-9 with TRBJ1-2; TRBD1 agrees at 10 bases. There are 14 residues in the CDR3. Germline-derived CDR1 and CDR2 are SEHNR and FQNEAQ (reference sequence). Trimming removed 1 base from V and 8 bases from J; junction bases left unmatched: 4. CDR3 sequence reads: CASSLGGQGSGYTF. CDR3 nucleotides: TGTGCCAGCAGCTTAGGGGGACAGGGGAGCGGCTACACCTTC. The entire variable domain, with the rest obtained from reference TRBV7-9 and TRBJ1-2, is as follows: DTGVSQNPRHKITKRGQNVTFRCDPISEHNRLYWYRQTLGQGPEFLTYFQNEAQLEKSRLLSDRFSAERPKGSFSTLEIQRTEQGDSAMYLCASSLGGQGSGYTFGSGTRLTVV.

This rearrangement joins TRBV5-6 to TRBJ1-1, with D tentatively TRBD1 (5 bases). The CDR3 extends over 13 amino acids. The germline V and J ends were trimmed by 5 bases and 5 bases, with 13 bases remaining between them. Germline CDR1 and CDR2: SGHDT and YYEEEE. The CDR3 DNA sequence: TGTGCCAGCAGGTATGCGGGGGTTACTGAAGCTTTCTTT. Protein product: CASRYAGVTEAFF.

This clonotype appeared a few times. The chain combines TRBV20-1 with TRBJ1-2, with no clear D. CDR1 and CDR2 from the germline V gene are DFQATT and SNEGSKA (reference sequence). This CDR3 region has 14 residues. V shed 3 bases and J shed 0 bases, with 11 bases lying between them. In DNA form, the CDR3 reads TGCAGTGCTAGTGGGGAGTTAGCTAACTATGGCTACACCTTC. Translating it yields CSASGELANYGYTF.

Regarding this clonotype: At one end the junction does not follow the germline gene, possibly because of a read error. V gene TRBV19 combines with J gene TRBJ2-5, with 9 bases aligning to TRBD2. Germline CDR1 LNHDA, CDR2 SQIVND (reference sequence). This CDR3 contains 19 residues. The CDR3 protein is CTSSIGLAGSLSDGETQYF. DNA for the CDR3: TGTACCAGTAGTATTGGGCTAGCGGGGAGCCTATCCGACGGAGAGACCCAGTACTTC.

In its sample, this clonotype is medium-sized (0.01 to 0.1%). The genes are TRBV6-5 and TRBJ1-5; no clear D gene. The CDR3 totals 13 residues. Deletions cut 2 bases from V and 4 bases from J, with 6 bases between. CDR1 is MNHEY, CDR2 SVGAGI, per germline. The CDR3 loop reads CASSYQQNQPQHF. CDR3 DNA sequence: TGTGCCAGCAGTTACCAACAGAATCAGCCCCAGCATTTT.

V and J are TRBV29-1 and TRBJ2-3; no reliable D call. V dropped 2 bases and J dropped 7 bases, with 7 bases sitting between them. The germline CDR1 and CDR2 sequences are SQVTM and ANQGSEA. This CDR3 is 11 amino acids long. The chain's CDR3 is CSVERHNTQYF. CDR3 nucleotides: TGCAGCGTTGAACGCCATAATACGCAGTATTTT.

The table lists this clonotype with a few counts. V and J are TRBV2 and TRBJ2-3, with D hard to call. This CDR3 spans 14 amino acids. With 7 bases removed from V and 0 bases from J, the gap between germline ends came to 11 bases. The germline CDR1 and CDR2 sequences are SNHLY and FYNNEI. CDR3: CASNPFSSTDTQYF. The CDR3 DNA reads TGTGCCAGCAATCCGTTCTCTAGCACAGATACGCAGTATTTT.

The V gene is TRBV9, the J gene TRBJ1-2; 8 bases match TRBD1. The CDR3 loop spans 15 amino acids. V lost 4 bases to trimming and J lost 6 bases; unmatched junction nucleotides: 11. Looked up from germline, CDR1 is SGDLS and CDR2 is YYNGEE. The chain's CDR3 is CASSPLDRVFDGYTF. DNA for the CDR3: TGTGCCAGCAGCCCCCTGGACAGGGTTTTTGATGGCTACACCTTC. Drawing the rest from reference TRBV9 and TRBJ1-2, the complete variable domain is DSGVTQTPKHLITATGQRVTLRCSPRSGDLSVYWYQQSLDQGLQFLIQYYNGEERAKGNILERFSAQQFPDLHSELNLSSLELGDSALYFCASSPLDRVFDGYTFGSGTRLTVV.

Only a few counts were recorded for this clonotype. This chain connects TRBV12-3 or TRBV12-4 to TRBJ1-2; TRBD1 aligns across 8 bases. There are 13 residues in the CDR3. V was clipped by 4 bases and J by 8 bases; unmatched bases: 6. CDR3 residues: CASSWTGSRGYTF. The CDR3 DNA sequence: TGTGCCAGCAGTTGGACAGGGTCGCGGGGCTACACCTTC.

This clonotype was found a few times. CDR3 bases: TGTGCCAGCAGCTGGGGGCGGGGGTGGACTGAAGCTTTCTTT. Amino acids: CASSWGRGWTEAFF. The chain links TRBV5-8 to TRBJ1-1; TRBD1 might be the D (6 bases). The CDR3 loop spans 14 amino acids. CDR1 is SGHTS, CDR2 YDEGEE, per germline. V lost 3 bases to trimming and J lost 5 bases, with 14 bases between them.